This T cell receptor beta chain was sequenced during a study of blood T cell repertoires in COVID-19. Worth noting for this clone: This CDR3 is also generated by other DNA sequences in the sample.

Original processing methods: The authors estimated nucleated cell counts from reference gene primer amplification. Generated by immunoSEQ multiplex PCR, the TCRdb table keeps only in-frame clones and is missing some. V and J calls and clone size are those listed in that table; D and trimming were worked out from the DNA. The table has some 65,000 clones, 93% seen once. V lost 4 bases, J lost 4 bases, and 8 bases lay in between. This CDR3 has 13 amino acids. Looked up from germline, CDR1 is LNHDA and CDR2 is SQIVND (reference sequence). The sequencing input was peripheral blood. The chain uses TRBV19 and TRBJ1-3; D remains unclear. This sequence was found in a man aged 65 to 79 with active COVID-19. CDR3 nucleotides: TGTGCCAGTAGTACGCCTCAGGGAAACACCATATATTTT. Translating gives CASSTPQGNTIYF.